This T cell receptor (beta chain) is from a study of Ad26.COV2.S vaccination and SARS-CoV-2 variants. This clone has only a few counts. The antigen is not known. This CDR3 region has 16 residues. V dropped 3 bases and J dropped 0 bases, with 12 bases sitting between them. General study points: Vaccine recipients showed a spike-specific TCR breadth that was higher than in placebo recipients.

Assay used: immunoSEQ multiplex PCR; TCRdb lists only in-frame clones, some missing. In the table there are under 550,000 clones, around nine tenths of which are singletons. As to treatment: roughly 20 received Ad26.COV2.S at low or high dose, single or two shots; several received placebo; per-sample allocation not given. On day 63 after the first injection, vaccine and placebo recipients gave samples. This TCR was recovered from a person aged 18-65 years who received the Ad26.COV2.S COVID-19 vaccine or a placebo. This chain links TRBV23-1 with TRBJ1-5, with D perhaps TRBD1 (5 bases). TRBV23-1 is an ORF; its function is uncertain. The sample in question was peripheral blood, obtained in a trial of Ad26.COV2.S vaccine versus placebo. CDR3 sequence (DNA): TGCGCCAGCAGTCACCCAGACAGTCATAGCAATCAGCCCCAGCATTTT. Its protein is CASSHPDSHSNQPQHF.